The 27 T cell receptor beta chains below come from one sample, sequenced in a study of blood T cell repertoires in COVID-19 (TCRdb year 2020). Library construction relied on the immunoSEQ multiplex PCR assay. TCRdb mirrors the immuneACCESS table, restricted to in-frame sequences. Some clones are absent from its copies; in checked studies, under half trace to an unresolved V gene, and the reason for the others is unknown. Here the sample has roughly 280,000 clones; around 80% occur a single time. 4% to 4.5% of the sample is held by the ten biggest clonotypes. Sample: peripheral blood. The receptors derive from a man aged 55 to 69 with acute or convalescent COVID-19.

V and J are TRBV7-6 and TRBJ2-1; TRBD2 agrees at 11 bases. Looked up from germline, CDR1 is SGHVS and CDR2 is FNYEAQ. Trimming took 2 bases from V and 5 from J; bases not matched to a gene: 2. CDR3 size: 15 residues. CDR3 amino acids: CASSLTSGSNNEQFF. Here the CDR3 DNA reads TGTGCCAGCAGCTTAACTAGCGGGAGTAACAATGAGCAGTTCTTC.

The genes are TRBV5-1 and TRBJ2-1; 10 bases agree with TRBD2. The CDR3 is made up of 15 amino acids. Trimming cost V 4 bases and J 8 bases; bases outside gene matches: 9. Germline V gene lookup returns CDR1 SGHRS and CDR2 YFSETQ. The CDR3 region is CASSTALAGLDEQFF. The CDR3 DNA reads TGCGCCAGCAGCACAGCACTAGCGGGGCTGGATGAGCAGTTCTTC.

J is TRBJ2-5 and V is TRBV11-2, with TRBD1 matching over 8 bases. The V segment lost 8 bases and the J segment 5 bases; nucleotides outside the gene matches: 10. The V gene's germline CDR1 is SGHAT and CDR2 FQNNGV. The CDR3 runs 14 residues. The CDR3 sequence is CASSRTGQGETQYF. The CDR3 DNA reads TGTGCCAGCTCCCGGACAGGGCAGGGGGAGACCCAGTACTTC.

The chain recombines TRBV11-3 with TRBJ1-1, with 9 positions matching TRBD1. Germline values: CDR1 SGHNT, CDR2 YENEEA. With 2 bases clipped from V and 0 bases from J, the junction kept 1 base outside the gene matches. The CDR3 is 15 amino acids. The CDR3 bases are TGTGCCAGCAGCTTACGGACAGGGGTGAACACTGAAGCTTTCTTT. Encoded protein: CASSLRTGVNTEAFF.

This clone was seen once. V and J are TRBV19 and TRBJ1-4; 11 nucleotides line up with TRBD1. The V and J ends lost 5 bases and 8 bases, in that order; junction bases with no gene match: 13. The CDR3 loop spans 17 amino acids. Per germline, CDR1 LNHDA and CDR2 SQIVND (reference sequence). In nucleotides, the CDR3 is TGTGCCAGTAGTCCCCGGGACAGGGGGTCGGTGGCGGAAAAACTGTTTTTT. This translates into CASSPRDRGSVAEKLFF.

The chain has TRBV7-3 and TRBJ1-5; TRBD1 agrees at 7 bases. V lost 8 bases, J lost 4 bases, and 5 bases stayed unmatched. The CDR3 is 13 residues long. Germline-derived CDR1 and CDR2 are SGHTA and FQGTGA. The CDR3 bases are TGTGCCAGCGGACAGGACAGAAATCAGCCCCAGCATTTT. Residues: CASGQDRNQPQHF.

The V call is TRBV5-1, the J call TRBJ2-5; 9 bases match TRBD1. From germline, CDR1 is SGHRS and CDR2 YFSETQ. This CDR3 spans 15 amino acids. Trimming removed 4 bases from V and 5 bases from J; junction bases left unmatched: 9. CDR3 nucleotides: TGCGCCAGCAGCCTGACAGGGGGTGTTCGGGAGACCCAGTACTTC. This translates into CASSLTGGVRETQYF.

As concerns this clone: Other DNA sequences in the same sample also yield this CDR3. V and J are TRBV19 and TRBJ1-5; maybe TRBD1 (5 bases). This CDR3 spans 14 amino acids. Germline V gene sequence: CDR1 LNHDA, CDR2 SQIVND (reference sequence). V was pared by 5 bases and J by 2 bases, with 10 bases between. Here the CDR3 reads CASSGQGGNQPQHF. CDR3 nucleotides: TGTGCCAGTAGTGGGCAGGGTGGCAATCAGCCCCAGCATTTT.

The chain uses TRBV28 and TRBJ2-5; weak D call: TRBD1 (6 bases). The CDR3 spans 16 residues. Between the trimmed V and J ends, which lost 5 bases and 0 bases, there was a span of 16 bases. CDR1 and CDR2 (germline): MDHEN, SYDVKM. This CDR3 reads CASSPGVDRNQETQYF. The CDR3 coding sequence is TGTGCCAGCAGTCCCGGGGTGGACAGAAACCAAGAGACCCAGTACTTC.

Only one count was recorded for this clone. The chain carries TRBV5-1 and TRBJ2-1; possibly TRBD2 for D (6 bases). The germline CDR1 and CDR2 sequences are SGHRS and YFSETQ. This CDR3 spans 14 amino acids. Trimming took off 7 bases at V and 12 bases at J, with 23 bases between the two ends. The CDR3 DNA follows: TGCGCCAGCGCCCCCGTGGGGGGTACAATGACGCAGTTCTTC. Amino acid sequence: CASAPVGGTMTQFF.

The chain joins TRBV5-1 to TRBJ1-4, with D perhaps TRBD1 (6 bases). CDR1 is SGHRS and CDR2 is YFSETQ in the germline V gene. The CDR3 length is 13 residues. Trimming pared 0 bases from V and 7 bases from J, leaving 7 bases between. The CDR3 DNA follows: TGCGCCAGCAGCTTGGGGACAGCTGAAAAACTGTTTTTT. Residues: CASSLGTAEKLFF.

The V gene is TRBV15, the J gene TRBJ2-2, with 9 bases aligning to TRBD1. The CDR3 totals 15 residues. J was trimmed by 5 bases and V by 3 bases; bases with no gene match: 4. CDR1 is LNHNV, CDR2 YYDKDF, per germline (reference sequence). CDR3 sequence: CATSRDRGGTGELFF. As DNA, the CDR3 is TGTGCCACCAGCAGGGACAGGGGAGGGACCGGGGAGCTGTTTTTT.

This clone was seen just once. This sequence joins TRBV28 and TRBJ1-5; D is ambiguous. Trimming shortened V by 8 bases and J by 4 bases, and 6 bases separated the two germline ends. Germline values: CDR1 MDHEN, CDR2 SYDVKM. This CDR3 contains 11 residues. The CDR3 DNA follows: TGTGCCAGCTCAGGAAATCAGCCCCAGCATTTT. This sequence encodes CASSGNQPQHF.

The chain is built from TRBV4-1 and TRBJ2-3, with D possibly being TRBD2 (7 bases). In germline, CDR1 is MGHRA, CDR2 YSYEKL. The CDR3 spans 16 residues. V lost 2 bases and J lost 0, with 12 bases in between. CDR3 coding DNA: TGCGCCAGCAGCCAAAGAGGGGGGGCGAGCACAGATACGCAGTATTTT. This encodes CASSQRGGASTDTQYF.

V usage is TRBV7-2 and J usage is TRBJ2-7, with TRBD2 matching 7 bases. V lost 3 bases and J lost 1; bases outside the gene matches: 6. The CDR3 has 15 amino acids. In germline, CDR1 is SGHTA, CDR2 FQGNSA. In DNA form, the CDR3 reads TGTGCCAGCAGCTTGCTAGGCGGGAGTTCCTACGAGCAGTACTTC. Amino acid sequence: CASSLLGGSSYEQYF.

The rearrangement joins TRBV30 to TRBJ2-1, with 10 bases matching TRBD2. The CDR3 runs to 15 residues. CDR1 is GTSNPN and CDR2 is SVGIG in the germline V gene (reference sequence). CDR3 amino acids: CAWSPGLAVYNEQFF. The CDR3 DNA reads as TGTGCTTGGTCGCCTGGACTAGCGGTTTACAATGAGCAGTTCTTC.

The chain has TRBV28 and TRBJ2-7; 11 nucleotides align to TRBD2. Germline CDR1 and CDR2: MDHEN and SYDVKM. The length of the CDR3 is 17 residues. V lost 6 bases and J lost 3; bases outside the gene matches: 13. CDR3 sequence reads: CASRYTSGSSSYYEQYF. In nucleotides, the CDR3 is TGTGCCAGCAGGTACACTAGCGGGAGTTCTTCCTACTACGAGCAGTACTTC.

The V call is TRBV20-1, the J call TRBJ2-1; D is perhaps TRBD2 (5 bases). Trimming stripped 3 bases from V and 8 bases from J, with 20 bases between. Germline V CDR1 and CDR2: DFQATT, SNEGSKA (reference sequence). The CDR3 is 15 amino acids. Here the CDR3 reads CSASSAASRSDEQFF. The DNA of the CDR3 is TGCAGTGCTAGTTCAGCGGCGTCCCGAAGCGATGAGCAGTTCTTC.

The gene calls are TRBV11-2 and TRBJ2-1, with 10 bases identical to TRBD2. CDR1 and CDR2 (germline): SGHAT, FQNNGV. CDR3 size: 15 residues. V gave up 4 bases and J gave up 4 bases; unmatched junction bases: 4. This CDR3 is CASSSPSGGYNEQFF. CDR3 in DNA: TGTGCCAGCAGCTCGCCTAGCGGGGGATACAATGAGCAGTTCTTC.

This sequence joins TRBV19 and TRBJ2-2, with D perhaps matching TRBD2 (7 bases). Looked up from germline, CDR1 is LNHDA and CDR2 is SQIVND (reference sequence). This CDR3 has 14 residues. The ends were cut back, 10 bases at V and 4 bases at J, with 16 bases in the middle. The CDR3 here is CATHRGGLTGELFF. CDR3 DNA sequence: TGTGCCACCCACCGCGGGGGCCTCACCGGGGAGCTGTTTTTT.

The CDR3 reads CASSLAGGLDEQFF. In nucleotides, the CDR3 is TGTGCCAGCTCGCTAGCGGGAGGTTTGGATGAGCAGTTCTTC. This rearrangement joins TRBV18 to TRBJ2-1; TRBD2 agrees at 11 bases. Trimming took 6 bases from V and 8 from J; bases not matched to a gene: 6. CDR1 is KGHSH, CDR2 LQKENI, per germline. The CDR3 consists of 14 residues.

The V gene is TRBV5-1, the J gene TRBJ1-4; D not resolved. The CDR3 totals 17 residues. CDR1 SGHRS and CDR2 YFSETQ come from the germline V gene. The germline V and J ends were trimmed by 0 bases and 0 bases, with 12 bases remaining between them. CDR3 sequence (DNA): TGCGCCAGCAGCTTGGGCCCGGCGGGAGCAACTAATGAAAAACTGTTTTTT. It is translated as CASSLGPAGATNEKLFF.

This chain joins TRBV4-2 and TRBJ2-7; perhaps TRBD1 as D (7 bases). Trimming cost V 1 base and J 5 bases, with 18 bases left between them. Germline V CDR1 and CDR2: LGHNA, YNFKEQ. The CDR3 covers 16 residues. CDR3 loop: CASSQVYARGDHEQYF. In DNA, the CDR3 is TGTGCCAGCAGCCAAGTTTATGCCAGGGGGGACCACGAGCAGTACTTC.

This sequence joins TRBV9 and TRBJ2-3; 9 bases are shared with TRBD1. CDR1 is SGDLS, CDR2 YYNGEE, per germline. The CDR3 length is 16 residues. The V gene end was trimmed by 4 bases and the J gene end by 3 bases; junction bases not matched to a gene: 9. CDR3 DNA: TGTGCCAGCAGCACAACGGGACAGGGAGGAACAGATACGCAGTATTTT. This sequence encodes CASSTTGQGGTDTQYF.

The rearrangement links TRBV6-2 or TRBV6-3 to TRBJ1-2; D may be TRBD1 (5 bases). Trimming removed 5 bases at V and 6 bases at J, with 13 bases between. Looked up from germline, CDR1 is MNHEY and CDR2 is SVGEGT. This CDR3 has 13 residues. The DNA for the CDR3 is TGTGCCAGCAGTAAAGACAGAGAACATGGCTACACCTTC. This codes for CASSKDREHGYTF.

The V call is TRBV5-6, the J call TRBJ2-7; 7 bases agree with TRBD1. Germline loops: CDR1 SGHDT, CDR2 YYEEEE. After removal of 0 bases from V and 3 bases from J, the junction contained 3 bases not matched to a gene. CDR3 size: 14 residues. The CDR3 loop is CASSLATGVYEQYF. DNA for the CDR3: TGTGCCAGCAGCTTGGCTACAGGGGTCTACGAGCAGTACTTC.

This clone appeared a single time. The rearrangement uses TRBV7-3 and TRBJ2-6; D might be TRBD1 (5 bases). The CDR3 extends over 15 amino acids. Germline-derived CDR1 and CDR2 are SGHTA and FQGTGA. Trimming pared 5 bases from V and 4 bases from J, leaving 12 bases between. CDR3 DNA: TGTGCCAGCAGCGCGCAGGGTGCCGGGGCCAACGTCCTGACTTTC. It codes for CASSAQGAGANVLTF.